This TCR beta chain was identified in a study of cytomegalovirus exposure and HLA in healthy donors. Whole-study context: Across roughly 400 genotyped donors, around 82% landed in the Caucasian-associated ancestry cluster. Study-wide points: By a later analysis, the bulk of CMV-associated TCR beta chains appeared HLA-restricted. Previously analyzed data showed that most TCR beta V segments were productive at a frequency of about 87% or about 30%.

Regarding this clone: Its antigen remains unknown. Other DNA sequences in the same sample also yield this CDR3.

PCR was performed using 60 Vbeta and 13 Jbeta primers. Clones were sequenced by immunoSEQ multiplex PCR, and TCRdb holds only the in-frame ones, with some missing. The repertoire consists of some 150,000 clones, with 65% to 75% occurring once and the leading ten covering 2% to 3%. Trimming removed 2 bases at V and 3 bases at J, with 5 bases between. Germline V CDR1 and CDR2: SEHNR, FQNEAQ (reference sequence). CDR3 length equals 12 residues. The chain has TRBV7-9 and TRBJ2-7, with D perhaps matching TRBD1 (5 bases). The material sequenced was PBMCs. The clonotype comes from a human donor in good health. The CDR3 DNA reads as TGTGCCAGCAGCTTACAGGGCTACGAGCAGTACTTC. Protein sequence: CASSLQGYEQYF.